This T cell receptor beta chain was captured by sequencing in a study of response to subunit inactivated influenza vaccine. The CDR3 extends over 16 amino acids. The germline CDR1 and CDR2 sequences are KGHDR and SFDVKD. Trimming took 0 bases from V and 2 from J; bases not matched to a gene: 1. TCRdb re-called the RT-PCR reads through MiXCR, storing one row per CDR3 protein. The sample holds about 570,000 distinct CDR3 sequences, about 11% seen once. There are a few counts of this clonotype. These same data were also listed under a study on T cells expressing NK-cell markers. This second study says: With UMIs, 5'RACE template switching was used to make TCR beta cDNA.

The sample in question was PBMCs from blood, obtained on the day of vaccination. V gene TRBV24-1 combines with J gene TRBJ2-3; 10 nucleotides line up with TRBD2. This sequence was found in a man aged 50 to 59 who received an inactivated influenza vaccine. CDR3 DNA: TGTGCCACCAGTGATTTGACTAGCGGGGCCACAGATACGCAGTATTTT. Protein product: CATSDLTSGATDTQYF.